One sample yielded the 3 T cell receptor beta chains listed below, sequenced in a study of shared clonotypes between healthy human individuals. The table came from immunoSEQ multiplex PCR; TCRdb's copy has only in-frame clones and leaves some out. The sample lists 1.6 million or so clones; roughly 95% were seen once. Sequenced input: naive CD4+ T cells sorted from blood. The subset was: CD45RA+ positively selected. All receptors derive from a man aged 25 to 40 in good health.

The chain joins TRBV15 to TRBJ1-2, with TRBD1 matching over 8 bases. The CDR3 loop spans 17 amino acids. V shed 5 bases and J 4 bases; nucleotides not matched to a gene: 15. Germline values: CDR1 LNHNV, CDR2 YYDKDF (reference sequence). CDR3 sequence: CATSGNRGFLPVYGYTF. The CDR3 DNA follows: TGTGCCACCAGCGGCAACAGGGGGTTTCTCCCTGTCTATGGCTACACCTTC.

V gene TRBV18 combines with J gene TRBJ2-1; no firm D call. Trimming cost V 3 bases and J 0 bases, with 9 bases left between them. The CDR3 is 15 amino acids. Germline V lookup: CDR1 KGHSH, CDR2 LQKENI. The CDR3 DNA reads TGTGCCAGCTCACCTTTGGCACCCTCCTACAATGAGCAGTTCTTC. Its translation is CASSPLAPSYNEQFF.

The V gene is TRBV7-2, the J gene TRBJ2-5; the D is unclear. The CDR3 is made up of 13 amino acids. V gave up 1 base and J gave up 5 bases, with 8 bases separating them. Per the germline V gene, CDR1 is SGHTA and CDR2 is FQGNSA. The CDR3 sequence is CASSLEVIETQYF. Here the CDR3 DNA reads TGTGCCAGCAGCTTAGAGGTCATCGAGACCCAGTACTTC.